The 27 T cell receptor beta chains presented below share a single source sample, sequenced in a study of T cells after yellow fever vaccination. Each CDR3 protein gets one entry after TCRdb re-called the 5' RACE reads with MiXCR. The sample lists tens of thousands of distinct CDR3 sequences; 7% to 8.5% were seen once. Sequenced here: CD8+ T cells sorted from PBMCs, sampled more than 14 days after the first yellow fever vaccination. The receptor set was obtained from a man in his late teens or twenties who received the YFV17D yellow fever vaccine.

This clonotype was seen at least ten times. This chain links TRBV9 with TRBJ1-2; tentative D call: TRBD1 (6 bases). Trimming stripped 1 base from V and 5 bases from J, with 15 bases between. From germline, CDR1 is SGDLS and CDR2 YYNGEE. The CDR3 covers 15 residues. The DNA of the CDR3 is TGTGCCAGCAGCGTAAGGAGGGGGTTCTGGTATGGCTACACCTTC. Residues: CASSVRRGFWYGYTF.

To note about this clonotype: This could be a read error, since a much larger clone is one nucleotide away. The chain carries TRBV27 and TRBJ1-6, with D possibly TRBD1 on 5 matching bases. Trimming stripped 5 bases from V and 5 bases from J, with 10 bases between. Germline CDR1 MNHEY, CDR2 SMNVEV (reference sequence). The CDR3 extends over 14 amino acids. The DNA of the CDR3 is TGTGCCAGCAGTCTTTGGGGGGATAATTCACCCCTCCACTTT. This encodes CASSLWGDNSPLHF.

This clonotype was picked up many times. The rearrangement joins TRBV11-2 to TRBJ1-2; 8 bases align to TRBD1. The junction had 5 bases not matched to a gene; V was cut back by 3 bases and J by 5 bases. Germline assignment: CDR1 SGHAT and CDR2 FQNNGV. There are 14 residues in the CDR3. The CDR3: CASSLQGAEYGYTF. The CDR3 nucleotides are TGTGCCAGCAGCTTGCAGGGGGCGGAATATGGCTACACCTTC. Looking up the rest from reference TRBV11-2 and TRBJ1-2 gives the full variable domain: EAGVAQSPRYKIIEKRQSVAFWCNPISGHATLYWYQQILGQGPKLLIQFQNNGVVDDSQLPKDRFSAERLKGVDSTLKIQPAKLEDSAVYLCASSLQGAEYGYTFGSGTRLTVV.

This clonotype has at least ten counts. The V call is TRBV12-3 or TRBV12-4, the J call TRBJ2-5, with 8 bases identical to TRBD1. The CDR3 consists of 13 residues. V gave up 5 bases and J gave up 5 bases; unmatched junction bases: 4. CDR3 protein: CASSGQGLETQYF. The CDR3 nucleotides are TGTGCCAGCAGTGGACAGGGCTTGGAGACCCAGTACTTC.

There are many counts of this clonotype. The chain combines TRBV4-3 with TRBJ2-6, with D unclear. This CDR3 spans 17 amino acids. Germline lookup yields CDR1 LGHNA and CDR2 YSLEER. Trimming left V 0 bases short and J 0 bases short, with 9 bases between. The CDR3 DNA reads TGCGCCAGCAGCCAAGATCTAGGGTTCTCTGGGGCCAACGTCCTGACTTTC. Amino acid sequence: CASSQDLGFSGANVLTF.

At least ten counts were recorded for this clonotype. V usage is TRBV5-1 and J usage is TRBJ2-4; the match to TRBD1 covers 12 bases. Germline loops: CDR1 SGHRS, CDR2 YFSETQ. This CDR3 is built from 19 residues. V was clipped by 4 bases and J by 4 bases; unmatched bases: 15. The DNA of the CDR3 is TGCGCCAGCAGCGGGACAGGGGGCGCAGGGGCGCATGGTAAAAACATTCAGTACTTC. The encoded protein is CASSGTGGAGAHGKNIQYF. Variable domain in full (rest from reference TRBV5-1 and TRBJ2-4): KAGVTQTPRYLIKTRGQQVTLSCSPISGHRSVSWYQQTPGQGLQFLFEYFSETQRNKGNFPGRFSGRQFSNSRSEMNVSTLELGDSALYLCASSGTGGAGAHGKNIQYFGAGTRLSVL.

The chain carries TRBV9 and TRBJ1-4; 7 bases are a match to TRBD1. J gave up 4 bases and V 2 bases, and 5 bases lay outside the gene matches. Per germline, CDR1 SGDLS and CDR2 YYNGEE. The CDR3 runs 15 residues. This CDR3 reads CASSVGTVDNEKLFF. Here the CDR3 DNA reads TGTGCCAGCAGCGTCGGGACAGTAGATAATGAAAAACTGTTTTTT.

At least ten counts were recorded for this clonotype. The genes are TRBV3-1 and TRBJ2-5, with D possibly TRBD2 on 5 matching bases. Germline V gene sequence: CDR1 LGHDT, CDR2 YNNKEL (reference sequence). CDR3 length equals 15 residues. V was pared by 4 bases and J by 5 bases, with 17 bases between. This CDR3 is CASSLGSPGLETQYF. The CDR3, as DNA: TGTGCCAGCAGCCTTGGATCGCCCGGACTGGAGACCCAGTACTTC.

This clonotype occurred many times. This chain uses TRBV7-9 with TRBJ2-3; the D is unclear. The V gene's germline CDR1 is SEHNR and CDR2 FQNEAQ (reference sequence). V was clipped by 4 bases and J by 0 bases, with 11 bases between them. The CDR3 has 15 amino acids. The CDR3 sequence: CASSSSATSTDTQYF. The CDR3 DNA reads TGTGCCAGCAGCTCATCCGCCACTAGCACAGATACGCAGTATTTT.

To note about this clonotype: Just one base apart from a much larger clone, this may be a read error. The chain is built from TRBV7-6 and TRBJ1-1; D ambiguous. The V gene lost 1 base and the J gene lost 5 bases, with 11 bases spanning the gap. Germline assignment: CDR1 SGHVS and CDR2 FNYEAQ. The CDR3 runs 14 residues. For the CDR3, the DNA is TGTGCCAGCAGCTTAGTCGGCCAGAAGACTGAAGCTTTCTTT. This sequence encodes CASSLVGQKTEAFF.

V usage is TRBV6-5 and J usage is TRBJ2-7; possibly TRBD2 for D (5 bases). Germline V gives CDR1 MNHEY, CDR2 SVGAGI. The CDR3 contains 13 residues. V was cut by 2 bases and J by 4 bases, with 9 bases left in between. CDR3 in amino acids: CASSYEGGYEQYF. CDR3 in DNA: TGTGCCAGCAGTTACGAGGGTGGGTACGAGCAGTACTTC.

This clonotype was seen a few times. The chain has TRBV5-3 and TRBJ1-1; tentatively, D is TRBD1 (5 bases). TRBV5-3 belongs to the ORF category, with a function that is uncertain. The V gene lost 9 bases and the J gene lost 6 bases, with 27 bases spanning the gap. The CDR3 consists of 16 residues. CDR3 nucleotides: TGTGCCATGGGCTTGGAAGGGTACGGGACGCCGGCTGAAGCTTTCTTT. It is translated as CAMGLEGYGTPAEAFF.

The chain carries TRBV6-2 or TRBV6-3 and TRBJ2-7; either TRBD1 or TRBD2 may fit D (5 bases each). Germline V CDR1 and CDR2: MNHEY, SVGEGT. The CDR3 extends over 15 amino acids. V shed 3 bases and J shed 3 bases, with 15 bases lying between them. The CDR3 DNA follows: TGTGCCAGCAGTTATTCCGGGACGTTGGACTACGAGCAGTACTTC. This translates into CASSYSGTLDYEQYF.

At least ten counts were recorded for this clonotype. The chain employs TRBV20-1 and TRBJ2-7; a possible D gene is TRBD2 (5 bases). Germline loops: CDR1 DFQATT, CDR2 SNEGSKA (reference sequence). V lost 0 bases to trimming and J lost 9 bases, with 12 bases between them. The CDR3 loop spans 12 amino acids. The DNA of the CDR3 is TGCAGTGCTAGAGATCCGGGGAACGGGCAGTACGTC. The encoded protein is CSARDPGNGQYV.

This clonotype was seen at least ten times. The J gene is TRBJ2-1, the V gene TRBV7-2; TRBD2 matches 9 bases. CDR1 is SGHTA, CDR2 FQGNSA, per germline. This CDR3 is built from 15 residues. With 6 bases clipped from V and 2 bases from J, the junction kept 5 bases outside the gene matches. CDR3 nucleotides: TGTGCCAGCAGTTCCGCGGGGGGGGCCTACAATGAGCAGTTCTTC. The encoded protein is CASSSAGGAYNEQFF.

This clonotype was counted ten times or more. The chain links TRBV7-6 to TRBJ2-3, with D uncertain. Trimming shortened V by 3 bases and J by 2 bases, and 9 bases separated the two germline ends. The CDR3 has 14 residues. The germline V gene encodes CDR1 SGHVS and CDR2 FNYEAQ. The chain's CDR3 is CASSFEANTDTQYF. For the CDR3, the DNA is TGTGCCAGCAGCTTTGAGGCCAACACAGATACGCAGTATTTT. Supplemented by reference TRBV7-6 and TRBJ2-3, the full variable domain reads GAGVSQSPRYKVTKRGQDVALRCDPISGHVSLYWYRQALGQGPEFLTYFNYEAQQDKSGLPNDRFSAERPEGSISTLTIQRTEQRDSAMYRCASSFEANTDTQYFGPGTRLTVL.

This clonotype was found many times. V and J are TRBV19 and TRBJ1-5; no definite D call. The V and J ends lost 3 bases and 3 bases respectively, with 18 bases between them. CDR3 length: 17 residues. Per the germline V gene, CDR1 is LNHDA and CDR2 is SQIVND (reference sequence). The CDR3 is CASSMEGSSRLNQPQHF. CDR3 nucleotide sequence: TGTGCCAGTAGTATGGAAGGGTCGAGTAGGCTCAATCAGCCCCAGCATTTT.

A few counts support this clonotype. The V and J genes are TRBV6-2 or TRBV6-3 and TRBJ1-2, with D perhaps matching TRBD1 (5 bases). The V end lost 6 bases, the J end lost 6 bases, and 17 bases lay between the germline ends. The CDR3 length is 14 residues. Germline CDR1 is MNHEY and CDR2 is SVGEGT. The CDR3 sequence is CASSFIQVEDGYTF. The CDR3 nucleotides are TGTGCCAGCAGCTTCATACAGGTCGAGGATGGCTACACCTTC.

This rearrangement joins TRBV5-4 to TRBJ2-7; no firm D call. With 0 bases removed from V and 2 bases from J, the gap between germline ends came to 9 bases. The germline gives CDR1 SGHNT, CDR2 YYREEE (reference sequence). There are 14 residues in the CDR3. CDR3 loop: CASSLGLNPYEQYF. The CDR3 DNA is TGTGCCAGCAGCTTGGGACTGAACCCCTACGAGCAGTACTTC.

This clonotype came up many times. The chain employs TRBV6-5 and TRBJ2-7, with a weak D call TRBD1 (6 bases). With 5 bases removed from V and 1 base from J, the gap between germline ends came to 9 bases. The germline V gene encodes CDR1 MNHEY and CDR2 SVGAGI. The CDR3 spans 13 residues. The DNA for the CDR3 is TGTGCCAGCAGTCCCGGACAGTCCTACGAGCAGTACTTC. It yields the protein CASSPGQSYEQYF.

This clonotype showed up many times. The gene calls are TRBV7-2 and TRBJ2-5; D call uncertain. Trimming stripped 5 bases from V and 4 bases from J, with 14 bases between. Germline V gene sequence: CDR1 SGHTA, CDR2 FQGNSA. The CDR3 contains 14 residues. CDR3 DNA: TGTGCCAGCAGCCTGTGGGGTTCTTCAGAGACCCAGTACTTC. Translation gives CASSLWGSSETQYF.

Many counts were recorded for this clonotype. This chain joins TRBV4-1 and TRBJ2-7, with D perhaps being TRBD1 or TRBD2 (5 bases each). The CDR3 spans 14 residues. Between the trimmed V and J ends, which lost 0 bases and 4 bases, there was a span of 10 bases. Per the germline V gene, CDR1 is MGHRA and CDR2 is YSYEKL. CDR3 bases: TGCGCCAGCAGCCAAGAGAGGGGACCATACGAGCAGTACGTC. This gives the protein CASSQERGPYEQYV.

This clonotype has a count of ten or more. The chain is built from TRBV12-3 or TRBV12-4 and TRBJ2-7; 7 bases line up with TRBD1. V gave up 7 bases and J gave up 0 bases; unmatched junction bases: 9. The CDR3 consists of 15 residues. CDR3 DNA sequence: TGTGCCAGCAAACGACAGGGTTCCAGCTCCTACGAGCAGTACTTC. Protein sequence: CASKRQGSSSYEQYF.

The CDR3 here is CAIGPRGQHNEQFF. The CDR3 region has the DNA TGTGCCATCGGCCCGCGGGGACAGCACAATGAGCAGTTCTTC. The chain is built from TRBV7-9 and TRBJ2-1; tentatively, D is TRBD1 (7 bases). CDR3 length equals 14 residues. In germline, CDR1 is SEHNR, CDR2 FQNEAQ (reference sequence). V lost 10 bases, J lost 5 bases, and 18 bases lay in between.

In its sample, this clonotype was seen many times. The chain joins TRBV24-1 to TRBJ2-1; D could derive from TRBD1 or TRBD2 (5 bases each). Trimming took off 9 bases at V and 0 bases at J, with 17 bases between the two ends. CDR3 length: 16 amino acids. CDR1 and CDR2 from the germline V gene are KGHDR and SFDVKD. In nucleotides, the CDR3 is TGTGCCACCCGGGGCCGGAATGTTAGCTCCTACAATGAGCAGTTCTTC. Its protein is CATRGRNVSSYNEQFF.

This clonotype has at least ten counts. One junction end disagrees with the germline gene, perhaps due to a read error. The V and J genes are TRBV29-1 and TRBJ2-1; the D gene could be TRBD1 or TRBD2 (5 bases each). The CDR3 has 14 residues. Germline CDR1 and CDR2: SQVTM and ANQGSEA. The CDR3 spells CSVEGVRGHNEQFF. The CDR3 DNA reads as TGCAGCGTGGAAGGGGTTCGGGGCCATAATGAGCAGTTCTTC.

The genes are TRBV5-5 and TRBJ1-5; no clear D. The CDR3 spans 14 residues. V was pared by 2 bases and J by 2 bases, with 8 bases between. Germline V gives CDR1 SGHKS, CDR2 YYEKEE (reference sequence). The CDR3 region is CASSFGSGNQPQHF. The CDR3 bases are TGTGCCAGCAGCTTTGGGTCGGGCAATCAGCCCCAGCATTTT.